The clone carrying this TCR beta chain has more than one count but fewer than ten. Its antigen is undetermined. Germline values: CDR1 LGHDT, CDR2 YNNKEL (reference sequence). The CDR3 has 15 residues. With 0 bases removed from V and 4 bases from J, the gap between germline ends came to 13 bases. The entry originates in a study of T-cell memory formation after mild COVID-19. Study summary: There were largely donor-specific TCR clusters. Points from the study as a whole: Clones that shrank (day 15 to 85) were balanced CD4/CD8, whereas later expanders leaned CD4+. Of the contracting clones, CD4+ ones lay mainly in CM and EM, and CD8+ ones in EMRA.

Using its own MiXCR run on the 5' RACE reads, TCRdb lists one record per CDR3 protein. The repertoire holds 110,000 or so distinct CDR3 sequences, with 20% to 25% as singletons. The sequence derives from a man aged 18 to 30 who had mild COVID-19 (a few samples of this study predate the infection). Cell type and time point are not known. The specimen sequenced was PBMCs or a T cell subset sorted from them (not recorded which). This chain connects TRBV3-1 to TRBJ2-7; D remains ambiguous. The chain's CDR3 is CASSQDESSGYEQYF. The CDR3 bases are TGTGCCAGCAGCCAAGATGAGAGCTCCGGATACGAGCAGTACTTC.